This T cell receptor beta chain came from a study of cytomegalovirus exposure and HLA in healthy donors. Study-level information: Within the Caucasian-associated ancestry cluster were 81% of the roughly 430 genotyped donors.

The PCR employed 60 Vbeta primers together with 13 Jbeta primers. Assay: immunoSEQ multiplex PCR; the TCRdb copy retains only in-frame clones and omits some. Counted here are around 230,000 clones, around 80% occurring once; the ten biggest clones make up approximately 5.7%. This clone was picked up one time. The V gene end was trimmed by 0 bases and the J gene end by 6 bases; junction bases not matched to a gene: 15. In germline, CDR1 is MGHRA, CDR2 YSYEKL. This CDR3 has 20 residues. The sequenced material came from PBMCs. The J gene is TRBJ2-2, the V gene TRBV4-1; 11 positions match TRBD2. This receptor was taken from a man in his forties in good health and CMV-seropositive. The CDR3 spells CASSQEVPTLVAGGPGELFF. In DNA form, the CDR3 reads TGCGCCAGCAGCCAAGAAGTTCCCACGCTCGTAGCGGGAGGGCCCGGGGAGCTGTTTTTT.